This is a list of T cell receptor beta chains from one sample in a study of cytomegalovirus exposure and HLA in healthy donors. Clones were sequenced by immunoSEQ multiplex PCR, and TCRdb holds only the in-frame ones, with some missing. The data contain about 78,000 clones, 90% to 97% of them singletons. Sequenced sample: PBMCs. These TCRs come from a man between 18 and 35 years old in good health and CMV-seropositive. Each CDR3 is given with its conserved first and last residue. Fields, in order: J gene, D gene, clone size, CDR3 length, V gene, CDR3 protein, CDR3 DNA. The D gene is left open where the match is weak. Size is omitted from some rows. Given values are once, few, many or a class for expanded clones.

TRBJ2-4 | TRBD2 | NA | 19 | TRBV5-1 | CASSLPIGSGRDAKNIQYF | TGCGCCAGCAGCTTGCCCATAGGTAGCGGGAGGGATGCCAAAAACATTCAGTACTTC
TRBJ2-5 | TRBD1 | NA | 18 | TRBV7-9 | CASSFHLGDRRLQETQYF | TGTGCCAGCAGCTTCCACTTGGGGGACAGACGTTTACAAGAGACCCAGTACTTC
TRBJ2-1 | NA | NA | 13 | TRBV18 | CASSPPGGNEQFF | TGTGCCAGCTCACCGCCCGGAGGCAATGAGCAGTTCTTC
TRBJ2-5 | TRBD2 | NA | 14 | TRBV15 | CATSRGGVSETQYF | TGTGCCACCAGCAGGGGGGGGGTATCGGAGACCCAGTACTTC
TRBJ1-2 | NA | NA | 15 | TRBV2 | CASSEAVDTYYGYTF | TGTGCCAGCAGTGAAGCGGTTGACACATACTATGGCTACACCTTC
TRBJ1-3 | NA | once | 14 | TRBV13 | CASSLTGSGNTIYF | TGTGCCAGCAGCTTAACAGGATCTGGAAACACCATATATTTT
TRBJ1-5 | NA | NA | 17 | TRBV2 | CASSEPRPQGGRQPQHF | TGTGCCAGCAGTGAACCGCGGCCTCAGGGTGGGCGTCAGCCCCAGCATTTT
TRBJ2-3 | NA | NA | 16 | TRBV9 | CASSVLAISSTDTQYF | TGTGCCAGCAGCGTACTAGCCATATCTAGCACAGATACGCAGTATTTT
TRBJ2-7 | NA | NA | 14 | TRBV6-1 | CASSDPGHSYEQYF | TGTGCCAGCAGTGACCCGGGACATTCCTACGAGCAGTACTTC
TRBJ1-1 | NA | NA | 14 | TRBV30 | CAWSVKGGGTEAFF | TGTGCCTGGAGTGTAAAAGGAGGTGGCACTGAAGCTTTCTTT
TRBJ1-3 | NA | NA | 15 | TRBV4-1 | CASSQAGNVGNTIYF | TGCGCCAGCAGCCAAGCAGGGAACGTTGGAAACACCATATATTTT
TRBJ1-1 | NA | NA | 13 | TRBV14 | CASSQMANTEAFF | TGTGCCAGCAGCCAAATGGCGAACACTGAAGCTTTCTTT
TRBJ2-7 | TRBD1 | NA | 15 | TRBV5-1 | CASTGGQGAFYEQYF | TGCGCCAGCACCGGGGGACAGGGGGCATTCTACGAGCAGTACTTC
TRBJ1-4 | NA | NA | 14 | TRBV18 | CASSPLGAGEKLFF | TGTGCCAGCTCACCACTGGGTGCGGGTGAAAAACTGTTTTTT
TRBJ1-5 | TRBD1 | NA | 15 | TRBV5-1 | CASSSGQQLNQPQHF | TGCGCCAGCAGCTCGGGACAGCAGCTCAATCAGCCCCAGCATTTT
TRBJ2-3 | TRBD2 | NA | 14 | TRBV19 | CASSMSREADTQYF | TGTGCCAGTAGTATGTCACGGGAGGCAGATACGCAGTATTTT
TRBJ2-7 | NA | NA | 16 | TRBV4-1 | CASSPLTDTATYEQYF | TGCGCCAGCAGCCCACTAACGGACACGGCAACCTACGAGCAGTACTTC
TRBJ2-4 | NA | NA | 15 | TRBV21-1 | CASSPRVRDLNIQYF | TGTGCCAGCAGCCCCCGGGTCAGGGATTTGAACATTCAGTACTTC
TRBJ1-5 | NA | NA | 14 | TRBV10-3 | CAISASVSNQPQHF | TGTGCCATCAGTGCCTCTGTTAGCAATCAGCCCCAGCATTTT
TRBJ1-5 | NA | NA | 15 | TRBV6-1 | CASSRSRASNQPQHF | TGTGCCAGCAGCCGCAGCCGAGCGAGTAATCAGCCCCAGCATTTT
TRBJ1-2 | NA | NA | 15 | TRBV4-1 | CASSQIGYRGNGYTF | TGCGCCAGCAGCCAAATAGGGTACCGGGGGAACGGCTACACCTTC
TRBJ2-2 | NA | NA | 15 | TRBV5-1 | CASSLISPNTGELFF | TGCGCCAGCAGCTTGATATCTCCGAACACCGGGGAGCTGTTTTTT
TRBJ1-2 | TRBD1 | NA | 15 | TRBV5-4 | CASSLRDRDLYGYTF | TGTGCCAGCAGCTTGAGGGACAGAGACCTCTATGGCTACACCTTC
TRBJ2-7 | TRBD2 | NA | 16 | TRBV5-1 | CASSRIAGAGMNEQYF | TGCGCCAGCAGCCGCATAGCGGGAGCCGGGATGAACGAGCAGTACTTC
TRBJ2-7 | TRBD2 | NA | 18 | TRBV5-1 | CASSFGTRGSSSSYEQYF | TGCGCCAGCAGCTTTGGAACGCGCGGGAGTTCAAGCTCCTACGAGCAGTACTTC
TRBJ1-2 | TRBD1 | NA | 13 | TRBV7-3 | CASSEGQGFSYTF | TGTGCCAGCAGCGAGGGACAGGGCTTTAGCTACACCTTC
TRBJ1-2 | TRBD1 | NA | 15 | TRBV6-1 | CASREEDRGGYGYTF | TGTGCCAGCAGAGAAGAGGACAGGGGAGGCTATGGCTACACCTTC
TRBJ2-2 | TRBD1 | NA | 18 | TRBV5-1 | CASSLPQGDQKNTGELFF | TGCGCCAGCAGCTTGCCCCAGGGGGATCAGAAGAACACCGGGGAGCTGTTTTTT